The T cell receptor (beta chain) described here comes from a study of CD8 T cells in Susac syndrome. This CDR3 is built from 14 residues. The trim removed 7 bases at V and 8 bases at J, leaving 6 bases unmatched. Germline lookup yields CDR1 SGHNT and CDR2 YYREEE (reference sequence). An input of about 0.5 to 1 ug of RNA was subjected to reverse transcription using random hexamers. Amplification of TCR beta CDR3 across 54 Vbeta and 13 Jbeta was performed with immunoSEQ multiplex PCR. From the immunoSEQ multiplex PCR reads, TCRdb called clonotypes with MiXCR, one entry per CDR3 protein. This table has about 180,000 distinct CDR3 sequences, approximately 96% appearing once. Sequencing of TCR beta covered CD8+ and CD4+ T cells obtained from blood.

What was sequenced was CD8+ T cells from PBMCs. The origin of this receptor is a human donor with multiple sclerosis. The rearrangement joins TRBV5-4 to TRBJ1-6, with 10 nucleotides matching TRBD1. The CDR3 spells CASRRDRGDSPLHF. CDR3 DNA: TGTGCCAGCCGCCGGGACAGGGGTGATTCACCCCTCCACTTT.